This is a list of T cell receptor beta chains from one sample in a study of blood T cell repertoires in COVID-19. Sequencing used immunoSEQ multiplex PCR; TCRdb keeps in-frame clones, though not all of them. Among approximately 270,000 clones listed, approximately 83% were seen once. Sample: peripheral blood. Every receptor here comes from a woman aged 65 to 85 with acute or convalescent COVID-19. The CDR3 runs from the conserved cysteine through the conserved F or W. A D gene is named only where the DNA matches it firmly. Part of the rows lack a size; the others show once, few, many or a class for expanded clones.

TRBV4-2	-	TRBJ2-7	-	TGTGCCAGCAGCCGGCGGAGGGTCAGCTCCTACGAGCAGTACTTC	CASSRRRVSSYEQYF
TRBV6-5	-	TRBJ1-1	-	TGTGCCAGCAGTCGTGCAGGCCGTGACGCTGAAGCTTTCTTT	CASSRAGRDAEAFF
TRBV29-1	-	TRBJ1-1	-	TGCAGCGTTTCCCCGTCGGGGAGGGCTTTCTTT	CSVSPSGRAFF
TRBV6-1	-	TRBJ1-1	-	TGTGCCAGCAGTGAATGGGGGGTAAGCGCGGGTCACGAAGCTTTCTTT	CASSEWGVSAGHEAFF
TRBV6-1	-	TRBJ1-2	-	TGTGCCAGCAGTGAAGTTAGTCGCCATAACTATGGCTACACCTTC	CASSEVSRHNYGYTF
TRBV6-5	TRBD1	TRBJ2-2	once	TGTGCCAGCAGTCGACAGGGGGGGGACACCGGGGAGCTGTTTTTT	CASSRQGGDTGELFF
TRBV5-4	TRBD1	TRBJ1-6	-	TGTGCCAGCCGCCCAGGGGGACGTGATAATTCACCCCTCCACTTT	CASRPGGRDNSPLHF
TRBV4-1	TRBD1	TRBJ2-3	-	TGCGCCAGCAGCCAAGATTGGGGACAGGTCCCAGATACGCAGTATTTT	CASSQDWGQVPDTQYF
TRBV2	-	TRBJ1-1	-	TGTGCCAGCAGTGAAGACAGATACGCTGAAGCTTTCTTT	CASSEDRYAEAFF
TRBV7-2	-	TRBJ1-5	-	TGTGCCAGCAGCTCCACTGGGGGGGGGCCGAGCAATCAGCCCCAGCATTTT	CASSSTGGGPSNQPQHF
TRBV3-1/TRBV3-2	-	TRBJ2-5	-	TGTGCCAGCAGCCCCCCCTACCAAGAGACCCAGTACTTC	CASSPPYQETQYF
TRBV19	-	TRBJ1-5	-	TGTGCCAGTAGTGAGGGGGGGAATCAGCCCCAGCATTTT	CASSEGGNQPQHF
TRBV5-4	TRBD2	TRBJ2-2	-	TGTGCCAGCAGCTCCACTAGCGGGGGAGCCACCGGGGAGCTGTTTTTT	CASSSTSGGATGELFF
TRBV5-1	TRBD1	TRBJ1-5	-	TGCGCCAGCAGCTTGGGACAGGGGGATCAGCCCCAGCATTTT	CASSLGQGDQPQHF
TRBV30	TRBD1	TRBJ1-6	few	TGTGCCTGGAGTGTAGGGACAGGGGGCTTAAATTCACCCCTCCACTTT	CAWSVGTGGLNSPLHF
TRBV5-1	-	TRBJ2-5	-	TGCGCCAGCAGCTTGACAGGGAGAATTGTGGAGACCCAGTACTTC	CASSLTGRIVETQYF
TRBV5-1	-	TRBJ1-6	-	TGCGCCAGCAGCTTGGCAGCGGGGCTCAGGGATTCACCCCTCCACTTT	CASSLAAGLRDSPLHF
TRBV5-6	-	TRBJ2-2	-	TGTGCCAGCAGCTGGGGCGGCGGGGCGGACACCGGGGAGCTGTTTTTT	CASSWGGGADTGELFF
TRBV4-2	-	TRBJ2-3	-	TGTGCCAGCAGCCAAGGCGAGAACGCAGATACGCAGTATTTT	CASSQGENADTQYF
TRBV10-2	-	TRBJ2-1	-	TGCGCCAGCAGTGAGACGTCTAGCCGGAGTGAGCAGTTCTTC	CASSETSSRSEQFF
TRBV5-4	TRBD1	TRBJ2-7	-	TGTGCCAGCAGCCCCGCGACAGGGTCCTACGAGCAGTACTTC	CASSPATGSYEQYF
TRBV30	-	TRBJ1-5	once	TGTGCCTGGAGTAGGGAGCCGGGGAATCAGCCCCAGCATTTT	CAWSREPGNQPQHF
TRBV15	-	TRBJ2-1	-	TGTGCCACCAGCAGATACACCAATGAGCAGTTCTTC	CATSRYTNEQFF
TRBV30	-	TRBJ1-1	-	TGTGCCTGGAGTGTACAACCAGGACAGCTGAACACTGAAGCTTTCTTT	CAWSVQPGQLNTEAFF
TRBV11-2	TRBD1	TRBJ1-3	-	TGTGCCAGCAGCTTAGAAGCCGCCGGGACAGGCCTCGGAAACACCATATATTTT	CASSLEAAGTGLGNTIYF
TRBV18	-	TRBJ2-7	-	TGTGCCAGCTCACCAAACGGGTTCACCGAGCAGTACTTC	CASSPNGFTEQYF
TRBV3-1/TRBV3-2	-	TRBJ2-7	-	TGTGCCAGCAGCCAAGTTAAAGCTTCCGAGCAGTACTTC	CASSQVKASEQYF
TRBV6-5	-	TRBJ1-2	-	TGTGCCAGCAAGCTTCGAGGGCAGATCCACTATGGCTACACCTTC	CASKLRGQIHYGYTF
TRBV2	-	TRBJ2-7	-	TGTGCCAGCAGGGGGATGGACTTCAATACGTACGAGCAGTACTTC	CASRGMDFNTYEQYF
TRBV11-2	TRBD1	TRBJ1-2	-	TGTGCCAGCAGCTTAGCGTCAGGGGGTGGCTACACCTTC	CASSLASGGGYTF
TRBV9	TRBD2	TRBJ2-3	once	TGTGCCAGCAGCGTAGCAGGACTAGCGGGGACAGATACGCAGTATTTT	CASSVAGLAGTDTQYF
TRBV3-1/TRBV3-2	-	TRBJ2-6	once	TGTGCCAGCAGCCAAGGGGGCCTCTCTGGGGCCAACGTCCTGACTTTC	CASSQGGLSGANVLTF
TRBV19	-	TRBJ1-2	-	TGTGCCAGTAGTATCTCGCACAGTAGCTATGGCTACACCTTC	CASSISHSSYGYTF
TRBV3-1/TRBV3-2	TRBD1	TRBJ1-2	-	TGTGCCAGCAGCCCGAGACAGGGACACTATGGCTACACCTTC	CASSPRQGHYGYTF
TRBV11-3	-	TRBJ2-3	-	TGTGCCAGCAGCTTAGAGCGGGACAGCGTGCAGTATTTT	CASSLERDSVQYF
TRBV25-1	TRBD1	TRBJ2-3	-	TGTGCCAGCAGTGGCGAACGGACAGGTCGGCACACAGATACGCAGTATTTT	CASSGERTGRHTDTQYF
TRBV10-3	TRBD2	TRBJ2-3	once	TGTGCCACTCGACTAGCGGGGGGCACAGATACGCAGTATTTT	CATRLAGGTDTQYF
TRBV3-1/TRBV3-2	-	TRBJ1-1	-	TGTGCCAGCAGCCCGACAGGGAACACTGAAGCTTTCTTT	CASSPTGNTEAFF
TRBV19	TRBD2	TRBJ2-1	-	TGTGCCAGTAGCCGTACTAGCGGGGGCCGCAATGAGCAGTTCTTC	CASSRTSGGRNEQFF
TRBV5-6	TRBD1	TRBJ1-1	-	TGTGCCAGCAGCCGGACGGGACAGGCGAACACTGAAGCTTTCTTT	CASSRTGQANTEAFF
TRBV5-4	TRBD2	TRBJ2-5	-	TGTGCCAGCAGCTTTTCGGGGGGTAGAGAGACCCAGTACTTC	CASSFSGGRETQYF
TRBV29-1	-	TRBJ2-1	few	TGCAGCGTTCACCAGGGCAATGAGCAGTTCTTC	CSVHQGNEQFF
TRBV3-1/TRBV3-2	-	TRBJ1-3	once	TGTGCCAGCAGCCCACTGAACTCTGGAAACACCATATATTTT	CASSPLNSGNTIYF
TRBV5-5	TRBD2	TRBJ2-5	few	TGTGCCAGCAACTTAGGGAAAACTAGCGGGGGGTACCAAGAGACCCAGTACTTC	CASNLGKTSGGYQETQYF
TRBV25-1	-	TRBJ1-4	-	TGTGCCAGCAGTCTTCTCCTGGGGGGAGTTGGAGAAAAACTGTTTTTT	CASSLLLGGVGEKLFF
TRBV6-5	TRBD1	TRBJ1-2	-	TGTGCCAGCACCCCAGGTAGACAGGGGGAAAATGGCTACACCTTC	CASTPGRQGENGYTF
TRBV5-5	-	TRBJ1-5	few	TGTGCCAGCAGCCCCCTAGGGGATCAGCCCCAGCATTTT	CASSPLGDQPQHF
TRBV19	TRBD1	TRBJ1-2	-	TGTGCCAGTAGTATCGGCTTTTCGGGACAGCCCAACTATGGCTACACCTTC	CASSIGFSGQPNYGYTF
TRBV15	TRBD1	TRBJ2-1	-	TGTGCCACCAGCACCAGGGGGCACTCCTACAATGAGCAGTTCTTC	CATSTRGHSYNEQFF
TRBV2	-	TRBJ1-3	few	TGTGCCAGCACTGAGCGAGCAGGGGGAAACACCATATATTTT	CASTERAGGNTIYF
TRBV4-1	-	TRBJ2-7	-	TGCGCCAGCAGCCAAGTATCAGGGAATTACGAGCAGTACTTC	CASSQVSGNYEQYF
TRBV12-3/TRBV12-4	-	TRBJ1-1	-	TGTGCCAGCAGCCTAGGGGGGGCGACTGAAGCTTTCTTT	CASSLGGATEAFF